A single sample gave rise to the 2 T cell receptor beta chains below, sequenced in a study of CD8+CD57+ T cells in acquired aplastic anemia. Selection for sequencing was limited to patients who had shown CD8+CD57+ cell expansion by flow cytometry. The template for TCR beta VDJ and CDR3 sequence profiling was genomic DNA. In TCRdb, the reads were re-called with MiXCR into one record per CDR3 protein. The table includes approximately 150,000 distinct CDR3 sequences, around half detected once. Sequenced: sorted CD4+, CD8+, or CD8+CD57+ T cells (not recorded which) from PBMCs. The receptors derive from a human donor with aplastic anemia.

The chain uses TRBV2 and TRBJ2-5; D remains unclear. The CDR3 totals 14 residues. Between the trimmed V and J ends, which lost 6 bases and 3 bases, there was a span of 14 bases. Germline-derived CDR1 and CDR2 are SNHLY and FYNNEI. In DNA, the CDR3 is TGTGCCAGCAGCCCCTTCCATGGAGAAGAGACCCAGTACTTC. Translated: CASSPFHGEETQYF. Full variable domain (outside the CDR3, taken from reference TRBV2 and TRBJ2-5): EPEVTQTPSHQVTQMGQEVILRCVPISNHLYFYWYRQILGQKVEFLVSFYNNEISEKSEIFDDQFSVERPDGSNFTLKIRSTKLEDSAMYFCASSPFHGEETQYFGPGTRLLVL.

A note on this clonotype: One end of the junction is discordant with germline, which a read error may explain. V gene TRBV10-3 combines with J gene TRBJ1-3; D may be TRBD1 (6 bases). There are 16 residues in the CDR3. Germline assignment: CDR1 ENHRY and CDR2 SYGVKD. The CDR3 DNA follows: TGTGCCAGCAGTTACGTTGGGGGCTCTCTGGGAAACACCATATATTTT. It translates to CASSYVGGSLGNTIYF.